The rows below give T cell receptor beta chains drawn from one sample of a study of identical twins. TCRdb recomputed calls from the 5' RACE reads with MiXCR, one row per CDR3 protein. The sample includes about 720,000 distinct CDR3 sequences, around a sixth of them seen just once. The same data also contributed to another study, on T cells expressing NK-cell markers.

Sequenced material: PBMCs. The receptors were gathered from a woman aged 18-29 years in good health. Each CDR3 is given with its conserved first and last residue. D genes are given only for firm matches.

J gene: TRBJ2-1; D gene: NA; V gene: TRBV10-3; CDR3 protein: CAISAMKLSTQQFF
J gene: TRBJ2-5; D gene: TRBD2; V gene: TRBV7-9; CDR3 protein: CASSSGLAVRETQYF
J gene: TRBJ2-7; D gene: NA; V gene: TRBV27; CDR3 protein: CASSSRLTGRGYEQYF
J gene: TRBJ1-2; D gene: NA; V gene: TRBV6-2/TRBV6-3; CDR3 protein: CASSFREKGYTF
J gene: TRBJ2-3; D gene: NA; V gene: TRBV7-9; CDR3 protein: CASSAGGAEMTDTQYF
J gene: TRBJ2-1; D gene: NA; V gene: TRBV7-9; CDR3 protein: CASSLGRGHSYNEQFF
J gene: TRBJ2-3; D gene: TRBD1; V gene: TRBV10-3; CDR3 protein: CAISARTGGTDTQYF
J gene: TRBJ1-3; D gene: TRBD1; V gene: TRBV5-1; CDR3 protein: CASRPDRGTIYF
J gene: TRBJ2-3; D gene: NA; V gene: TRBV12-3/TRBV12-4; CDR3 protein: CASSLEGLEKGQTDTQYF
J gene: TRBJ2-6; D gene: NA; V gene: TRBV10-2; CDR3 protein: CASNIGSGANVLTF
J gene: TRBJ1-2; D gene: TRBD1; V gene: TRBV12-3/TRBV12-4; CDR3 protein: CASSYGQGAGYTF
J gene: TRBJ1-5; D gene: NA; V gene: TRBV5-5; CDR3 protein: CASTLYPSNQPQHF
J gene: TRBJ2-3; D gene: NA; V gene: TRBV7-8; CDR3 protein: CASSLGIGDADTQYF
J gene: TRBJ2-6; D gene: NA; V gene: TRBV9; CDR3 protein: CASSRQSSSGANVLTF
J gene: TRBJ2-3; D gene: NA; V gene: TRBV20-1; CDR3 protein: CSARTTFTDTQYF
J gene: TRBJ2-7; D gene: TRBD1; V gene: TRBV20-1; CDR3 protein: CSASRGLHEQYF
J gene: TRBJ2-4; D gene: NA; V gene: TRBV10-2; CDR3 protein: CASEGGGAAKNIQYF
J gene: TRBJ2-1; D gene: TRBD2; V gene: TRBV12-5; CDR3 protein: CASGPRLAGGNNEQFF
J gene: TRBJ2-1; D gene: NA; V gene: TRBV29-1; CDR3 protein: CSVGRGSSYNEQFF